Listed here are 9 T cell receptor beta chains from one sample, sequenced in a study of shared clonotypes between healthy human individuals. Cells designated naive CD8 were CD45RO-negative and were positively selected for CCR7, with terminally differentiated effector memory CD45RA+ cells excluded. TCRdb's table, derived via immunoSEQ multiplex PCR, lists solely in-frame clones and lacks some. This table holds around 1.9 million clones, just under 95% found once. The sample was naive CD8+ T cells from PBMCs. These receptors were obtained from a man between 18 and 29 years old in good health. Some clones in this sample may be carry-over from other donors' samples.

The chain recombines TRBV10-3 with TRBJ2-1; TRBD2 might be the D (5 bases). With 7 bases removed from V and 8 bases from J, the gap between germline ends came to 12 bases. The CDR3 runs 12 residues. Germline lookup yields CDR1 ENHRY and CDR2 SYGVKD. The CDR3 reads CAIKELDDEQFF. For the CDR3, the DNA is TGTGCCATCAAAGAACTAGACGATGAGCAGTTCTTC.

The chain links TRBV9 to TRBJ2-7; the match to TRBD1 covers 10 bases. With V trimmed by 0 bases and J by 6 bases, 3 bases remained unmatched. The CDR3 contains 14 residues. CDR1 and CDR2 from the germline V gene are SGDLS and YYNGEE. CDR3 protein: CASSVVGQGGEQYF. CDR3 nucleotide sequence: TGTGCCAGCAGCGTAGTTGGACAGGGGGGCGAGCAGTACTTC.

A word on this clone: The sample contains more than one DNA sequence encoding this CDR3. The chain carries TRBV28 and TRBJ1-4; D is uncertain. This CDR3 is 14 amino acids long. V lost 3 bases to trimming and J lost 0 bases, with 5 bases between them. The germline CDR1 and CDR2 sequences are MDHEN and SYDVKM. DNA for the CDR3: TGTGCCAGCAGTTTCGCCGCAACTAATGAAAAACTGTTTTTT. It is translated as CASSFAATNEKLFF. Full variable domain (outside the CDR3, taken from reference TRBV28 and TRBJ1-4): DVKVTQSSRYLVKRTGEKVFLECVQDMDHENMFWYRQDPGLGLRLIYFSYDVKMKEKGDIPEGYSVSREKKERFSLILESASTNQTSMYLCASSFAATNEKLFFGSGTQLSVL.

The CDR3 here is CSVERLAGGREQYF. For the CDR3, the DNA is TGCAGCGTTGAACGACTAGCGGGAGGGCGTGAGCAGTACTTC. The chain employs TRBV29-1 and TRBJ2-7; TRBD2 agrees at 14 bases. The germline V gene has CDR1 SQVTM and CDR2 ANQGSEA. The CDR3 length is 14 residues. Trimming took 2 bases from V and 7 from J; bases not matched to a gene: 4.

V is TRBV7-9 and J is TRBJ2-2; D gene unclear. This CDR3 region has 16 residues. The V end was cut by 0 bases, the J end by 0 bases, with 8 bases between. From germline, CDR1 is SEHNR and CDR2 FQNEAQ (reference sequence). The CDR3, as DNA: TGTGCCAGCAGCTTAGCTGCTTTGGCGAACACCGGGGAGCTGTTTTTT. This codes for CASSLAALANTGELFF.

V and J are TRBV28 and TRBJ2-3; 7 nucleotides line up with TRBD1. The CDR3 length is 13 residues. J was trimmed by 0 bases and V by 8 bases; bases with no gene match: 2. CDR1 MDHEN and CDR2 SYDVKM come from the germline V gene. Written as DNA, the CDR3 is TGTGCCAGCCGGGACAGAAGCACAGATACGCAGTATTTT. Its translation is CASRDRSTDTQYF.

This sequence joins TRBV19 and TRBJ1-1; maybe TRBD1 (5 bases). The CDR3 has 15 amino acids. Germline CDR1 is LNHDA and CDR2 is SQIVND (reference sequence). Trimming took off 8 bases at V and 3 bases at J, with 19 bases between the two ends. The CDR3 loop is CASRPRGVRDTEAFF. The CDR3 DNA reads TGTGCCAGTCGTCCGCGTGGGGTCAGGGACACTGAAGCTTTCTTT. The full variable domain, rest sourced from reference TRBV19 and TRBJ1-1, is DGGITQSPKYLFRKEGQNVTLSCEQNLNHDAMYWYRQDPGQGLRLIYYSQIVNDFQKGDIAEGYSVSREKKESFPLTVTSAQKNPTAFYLCASRPRGVRDTEAFFGQGTRLTVV.

The chain recombines TRBV27 with TRBJ2-3; 9 nucleotides align to TRBD1. The CDR3 length is 15 residues. Germline CDR1 MNHEY, CDR2 SMNVEV (reference sequence). The V gene end was trimmed by 5 bases and the J gene end by 4 bases; junction bases not matched to a gene: 7. The CDR3 bases are TGTGCCAGCAGTGCGAGGGACAGGGCCGCAGATACGCAGTATTTT. Translating it yields CASSARDRAADTQYF.

The V call is TRBV7-9, the J call TRBJ1-6, with D maybe TRBD1 (5 bases). CDR1 and CDR2 (germline): SEHNR, FQNEAQ (reference sequence). V lost 5 bases to trimming and J lost 10 bases, with 12 bases between them. CDR3 length equals 13 residues. The CDR3 here is CASSPAQGSPLHF. The CDR3 nucleotides read TGTGCCAGCAGCCCCGCCCAGGGATCACCCCTCCACTTT. The entire variable domain, with the rest obtained from reference TRBV7-9 and TRBJ1-6, is as follows: DTGVSQNPRHKITKRGQNVTFRCDPISEHNRLYWYRQTLGQGPEFLTYFQNEAQLEKSRLLSDRFSAERPKGSFSTLEIQRTEQGDSAMYLCASSPAQGSPLHFGNGTRLTVT.